The clone carrying this T cell receptor beta chain was seen more than once but under ten times. The sample comes from a study of blood T cell repertoires in COVID-19. V was trimmed by 2 bases and J by 8 bases, leaving 15 bases between them. The CDR3 runs 14 residues. Per the germline V gene, CDR1 is SGHDN and CDR2 is FVKESK. The method was immunoSEQ multiplex PCR; TCRdb's version includes in-frame clones alone and lacks a portion of them. This sample yields about 190,000 clones, of which 70% to 85% are seen a single time; 3.2% belongs to the top ten. This chain connects TRBV14 to TRBJ1-2; D call uncertain. The receptor was derived from a woman aged 25 to 45 who had recovered from COVID-19. Sequenced sample: PBMCs or T cells enriched from blood (not recorded which). CDR3 sequence: CASSQTDKDGGYTF. The DNA of the CDR3 is TGTGCCAGCAGCCAAACTGACAAAGACGGAGGCTACACCTTC.